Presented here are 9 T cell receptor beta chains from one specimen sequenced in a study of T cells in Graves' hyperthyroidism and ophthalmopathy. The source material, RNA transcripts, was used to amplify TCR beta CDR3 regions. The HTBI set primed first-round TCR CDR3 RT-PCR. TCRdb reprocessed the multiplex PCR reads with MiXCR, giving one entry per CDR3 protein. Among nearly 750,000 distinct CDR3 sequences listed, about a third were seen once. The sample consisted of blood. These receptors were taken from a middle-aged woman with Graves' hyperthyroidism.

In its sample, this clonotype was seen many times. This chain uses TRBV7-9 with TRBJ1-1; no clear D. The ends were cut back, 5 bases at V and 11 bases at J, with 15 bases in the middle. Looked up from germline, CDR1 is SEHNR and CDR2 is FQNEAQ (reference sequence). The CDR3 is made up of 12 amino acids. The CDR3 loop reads CASSEWSLGAFF. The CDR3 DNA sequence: TGTGCCAGCAGCGAGTGGTCCCTGGGTGCTTTCTTT.

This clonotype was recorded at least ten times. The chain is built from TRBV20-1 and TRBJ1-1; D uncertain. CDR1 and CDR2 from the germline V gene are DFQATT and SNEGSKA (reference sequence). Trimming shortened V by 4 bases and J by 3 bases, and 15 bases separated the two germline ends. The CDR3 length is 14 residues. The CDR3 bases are TGCAGTGCTACTACTATTCGCCAGGACACTGAAGCTTTCTTT. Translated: CSATTIRQDTEAFF.

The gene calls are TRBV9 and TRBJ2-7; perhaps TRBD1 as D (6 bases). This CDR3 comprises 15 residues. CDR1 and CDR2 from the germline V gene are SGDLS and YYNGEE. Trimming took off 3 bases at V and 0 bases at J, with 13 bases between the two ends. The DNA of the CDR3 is TGTGCCAGCAGCGCCGGACAGTGGAGCTCCTACGAGCAGTACTTC. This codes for CASSAGQWSSYEQYF.

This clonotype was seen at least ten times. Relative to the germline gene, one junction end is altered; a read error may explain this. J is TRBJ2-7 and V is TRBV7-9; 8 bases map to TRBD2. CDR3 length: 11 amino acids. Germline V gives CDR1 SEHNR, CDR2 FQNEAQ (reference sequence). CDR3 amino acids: CASGRGEDLHF. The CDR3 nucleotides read TGTGCCTCCGGGCGGGGGGAAGACCTACACTTC.

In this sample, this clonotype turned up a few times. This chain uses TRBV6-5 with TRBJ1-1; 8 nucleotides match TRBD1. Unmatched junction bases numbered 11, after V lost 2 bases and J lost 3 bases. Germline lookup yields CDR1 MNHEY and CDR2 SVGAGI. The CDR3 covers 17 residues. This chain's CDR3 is CASSYGDARGQYTEAFF. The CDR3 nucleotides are TGTGCCAGCAGTTACGGGGATGCCAGGGGGCAATACACTGAAGCTTTCTTT.

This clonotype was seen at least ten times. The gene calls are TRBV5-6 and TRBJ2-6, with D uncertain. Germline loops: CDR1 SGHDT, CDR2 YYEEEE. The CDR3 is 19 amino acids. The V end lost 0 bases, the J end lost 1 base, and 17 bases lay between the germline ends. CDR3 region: CASSLGDSRLASGANVLTF. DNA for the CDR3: TGTGCCAGCAGCTTGGGAGACTCAAGGTTAGCATCTGGGGCCAACGTCCTGACTTTC.

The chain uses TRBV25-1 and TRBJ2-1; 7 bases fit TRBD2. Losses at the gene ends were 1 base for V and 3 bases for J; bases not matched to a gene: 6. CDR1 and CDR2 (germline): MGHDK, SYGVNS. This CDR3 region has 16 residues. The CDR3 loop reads CASSESESGGYNEQFF. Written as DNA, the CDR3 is TGTGCCAGCAGTGAATCAGAATCGGGGGGCTACAATGAGCAGTTCTTC.

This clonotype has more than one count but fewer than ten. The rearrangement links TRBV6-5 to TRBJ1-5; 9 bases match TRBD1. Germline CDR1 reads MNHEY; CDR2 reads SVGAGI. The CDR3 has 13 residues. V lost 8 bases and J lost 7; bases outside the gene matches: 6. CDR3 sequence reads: CASSDRGKQPQHF. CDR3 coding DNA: TGTGCCAGCTCCGACAGGGGGAAACAGCCCCAGCATTTT.

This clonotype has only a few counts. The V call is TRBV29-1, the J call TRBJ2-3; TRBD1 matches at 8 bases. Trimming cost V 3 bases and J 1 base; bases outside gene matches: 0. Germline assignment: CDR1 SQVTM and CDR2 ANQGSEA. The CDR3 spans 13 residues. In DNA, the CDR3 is TGCAGCGTTGAGGGACAGGGCACAGATACGCAGTATTTT. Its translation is CSVEGQGTDTQYF.